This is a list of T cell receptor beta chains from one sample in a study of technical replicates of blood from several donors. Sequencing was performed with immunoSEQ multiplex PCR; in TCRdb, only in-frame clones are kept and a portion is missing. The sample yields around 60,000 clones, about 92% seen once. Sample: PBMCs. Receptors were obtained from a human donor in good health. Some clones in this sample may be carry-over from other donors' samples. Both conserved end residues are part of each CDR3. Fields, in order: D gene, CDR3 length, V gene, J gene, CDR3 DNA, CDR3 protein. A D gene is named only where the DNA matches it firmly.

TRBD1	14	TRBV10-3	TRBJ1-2	TGTGCCATCAGGAGACAGGGGACCAACTATGGCTACACCTTC	CAIRRQGTNYGYTF
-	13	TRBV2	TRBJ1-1	TGTGCCAGCATGCCGGATGCGGGCACTGAAGCTTTCTTT	CASMPDAGTEAFF
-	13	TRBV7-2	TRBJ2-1	TGTGCCAGCAGCCCCCGGGGTCACAATGAGCAGTTCTTC	CASSPRGHNEQFF
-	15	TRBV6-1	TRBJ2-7	TGTGCCAGCAGTGAGTATTCGGGGAGGACCTACGAGCAGTACTTC	CASSEYSGRTYEQYF
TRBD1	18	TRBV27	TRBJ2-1	TGTGCCAGCAGGTATTCGCGAATAACAGGGGGCGCCTACAATGAGCAGTTCTTC	CASRYSRITGGAYNEQFF
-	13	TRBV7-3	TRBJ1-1	TGTGCCAGCAGCTTAATTATCGGGAGTGAAGCTTTCTTT	CASSLIIGSEAFF
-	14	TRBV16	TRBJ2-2	TGTGCCAGCAGCGAATACGGGAACACCGGGGAGCTGTTTTTT	CASSEYGNTGELFF
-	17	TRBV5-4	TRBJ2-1	TGTGCCAGCAGCTCTACAAATGGACTGACGCCATACAATGAGCAGTTCTTC	CASSSTNGLTPYNEQFF
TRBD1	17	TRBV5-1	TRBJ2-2	TGCGCCAGCAGCTCGACCGGACAGGGTGGCGCCACCGGGGAGCTGTTTTTT	CASSSTGQGGATGELFF
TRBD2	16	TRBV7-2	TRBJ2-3	TGTGCCAGCAGCACCGGACTAGCGGGAGTGACAGATACGCAGTATTTT	CASSTGLAGVTDTQYF